This T cell receptor beta chain was obtained from a study of glioma-infiltrating T cells after dendritic cell vaccination. About the research overall: Autologous tumor lysate-pulsed dendritic cell vaccination was given between the early 2000s and the early 2010s.

Documented time point: after dendritic cell vaccination, including at tumor progression/relapse. PBMC sampling occurred before vaccination, two weeks after the third dose, and at progression. Notes on the study in general: Complete blood and tumor specimen sets were limited to few patients.

As concerns this clone: Its target is not known.

The CDR3 covers 14 residues. V trimming: 5 bases; J trimming: 5 bases; junction bases outside the gene matches: 7. Germline V gene sequence: CDR1 SGHNT, CDR2 YENEEA. The PCR used 60 V beta and 13 J beta primers. Produced via immunoSEQ multiplex PCR; TCRdb's table is partial and in-frame only. Among 55,000 to 75,000 clones listed, about 80% were seen once. The specimen was blood, collected after dendritic cell vaccination. This sequence joins TRBV11-3 and TRBJ1-1; the match to TRBD1 covers 8 bases. The receptor comes from a human donor with glioblastoma. CDR3 bases: TGTGCCAGCAGCCCTTCGGACAGGGTTACTGAAGCTTTCTTT. It specifies CASSPSDRVTEAFF.